This record looks at one TCR beta chain sequence and its context. Its antigen remains undetermined. Qualities for individual bases were not recorded, and no much larger clone is one base off. During the collection period, no immune events, such as infections, were documented for the healthy donors. Blood repertoires from healthy donors were used as a training cohort for calibrating time-dependent variance in a beta-binomial model of differential abundance of T-cell clones. The training cohort was composed of around ten healthy donors, 3 female and 7 male. An age range of about 29 to 65 years, with an average of about 45 years, was recorded for the donors. Obtained from a commercial supplier, whole blood was collected from each healthy donor at three time points set around 2 weeks apart. For immunosequencing, genomic DNA was extracted from whole blood that had not been sorted. This sample is drawn from a study of identifying expanded T cells in peripheral blood (dated by TCRdb to the late 2010s). For the study in its entirety: Separate aliquots of the same genomic DNA pool were sequenced to produce technical replicates, and four replicates were compared in pairs.

TCRbeta CDR3 regions were profiled by bias-controlled multiplex PCR amplification of genomic DNA with the immunoSEQ Assay. In the source study's methods: To quantify the absolute abundance of each unique TCRbeta CDR3 region, the sequences were collapsed and filtered. Differential abundance was assessed using a binomial (Fisher-equivalent) model and a beta-binomial model in which time-dependent variance fitted from healthy donors was added. Clones with fewer than 5 combined templates were excluded, and clones with Benjamini-Hochberg FDR below 0.01 were called differentially abundant. In the beta-binomial model, variance was expressed as a function of the total template count across the two samples, in the form v = (b*log(k)+a)^2. TCRdb re-hosts the immuneACCESS table, in-frame sequences only. Its copies lack some clones; in the studies checked, an unresolved V gene accounts for under half of them, and the cause for the rest is not known. V, J and clone size reflect that table, while D and trimming were determined from the DNA. This sample comprises about 82,000 clones, roughly 90% of them detected only once. Of the sample, 7.3% falls within the top ten clones.

Germline trimming: 4 bases from V, 5 bases from J; junction bases outside gene matches: 5. The germline V gene provides CDR1 ENHRY and CDR2 SYGVKD. The cysteine opens and the phenylalanine closes a CDR3 of 15 amino acids. Kept here is only the CDR3 DNA, which spans 45 bases and is read in frame from base 1. On the study overall, not on this receptor specifically: The beta-binomial model significantly reduced the number of clones called differentially abundant and the false-positive rate across all healthy-donor time intervals. The binomial model flagged approximately 1.2 differentially abundant clones between technical replicates but 15 to 17 over two weeks and 19 over approximately 4 weeks. It was expected by the authors that biological variance in healthy repertoires might increase further over much longer intervals, such as months to years. In all healthy donors, the variance in clone template counts between samples taken around two weeks apart rose significantly as total template count increased.

The specimen was blood. This sequence uses TRBV10-3 and TRBJ2-3; 11 bases in the middle match TRBD2. This receptor was identified in a person aged 18 to 75 in good health. The DNA sequence is as follows: TGTGCCATCAGTGGCCAAGGACTAGCGGGAGATACGCAGTATTTT. Translated, this gives CAISGQGLAGDTQYF.